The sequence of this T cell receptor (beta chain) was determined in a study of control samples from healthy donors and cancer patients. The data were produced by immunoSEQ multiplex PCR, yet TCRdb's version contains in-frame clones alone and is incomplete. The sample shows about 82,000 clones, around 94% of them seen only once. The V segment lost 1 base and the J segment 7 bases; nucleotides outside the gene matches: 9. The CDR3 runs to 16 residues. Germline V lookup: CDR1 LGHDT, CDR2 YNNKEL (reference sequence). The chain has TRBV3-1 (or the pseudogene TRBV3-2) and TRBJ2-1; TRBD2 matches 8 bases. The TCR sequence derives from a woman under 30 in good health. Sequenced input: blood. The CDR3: CASSQVASGSWNEQFF. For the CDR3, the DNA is TGTGCCAGCAGCCAAGTTGCCAGCGGGAGTTGGAATGAGCAGTTCTTC.